This T cell receptor beta chain came from a study of Tregs in tolerant kidney transplant recipients. Findings of the study overall: This study did not directly address biological reproducibility.

Clones were read by immunoSEQ multiplex PCR, and TCRdb kept only the in-frame ones, dropping some. Its table lists about 30,000 clones. About this clone: Antigen specificity is unknown. The CDR3 end falls 3 residues outside the read, so it is completed with the germline J gene.

Germline V lookup: CDR1 SEHNR, CDR2 FQNEAQ (reference sequence). There are 13 residues in the CDR3. Trimming pared 6 bases from V and 0 bases from J, leaving 9 bases between. This sequence was found in a human donor who received a combined kidney and bone marrow transplant. This chain joins TRBV7-9 and TRBJ2-7, with D hard to call. The material sequenced was CD8+ T cells from blood, taken before the transplant. The chain's CDR3 is CASSSLPSYEQYF. CDR3 DNA (partial): TGTGCCAGCAGTTCCCTCCCCTCCTACGAG.